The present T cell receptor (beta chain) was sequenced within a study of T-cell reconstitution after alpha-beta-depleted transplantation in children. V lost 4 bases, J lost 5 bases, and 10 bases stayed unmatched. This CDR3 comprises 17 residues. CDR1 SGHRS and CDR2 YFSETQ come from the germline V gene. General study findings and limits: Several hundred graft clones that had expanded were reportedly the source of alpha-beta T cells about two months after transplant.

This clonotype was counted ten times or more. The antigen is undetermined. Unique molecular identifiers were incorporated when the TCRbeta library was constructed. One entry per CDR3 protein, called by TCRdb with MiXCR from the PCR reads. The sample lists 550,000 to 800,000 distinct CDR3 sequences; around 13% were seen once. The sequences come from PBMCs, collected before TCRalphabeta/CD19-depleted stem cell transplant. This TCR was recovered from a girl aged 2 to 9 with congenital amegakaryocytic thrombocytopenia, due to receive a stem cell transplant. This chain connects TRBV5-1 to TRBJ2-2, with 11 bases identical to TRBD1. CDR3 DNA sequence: TGCGCCAGCAGCCAACCAGGACAGGGGGCGAGGACCGGGGAGCTGTTTTTT. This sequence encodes CASSQPGQGARTGELFF.